This TCR beta chain was captured in a study of blood T cell repertoires in COVID-19. The CDR3 has 14 residues. The V gene end was trimmed by 6 bases and the J gene end by 0 bases; junction bases not matched to a gene: 6. Per the germline V gene, CDR1 is SGHRS and CDR2 is YFSETQ. Study processing details: Amplification of reference gene primers provided the estimated nucleated cell counts. This table comes from immunoSEQ multiplex PCR, and its TCRdb copy is limited to in-frame clones, with some not included. The D gene and trimming were derived from the DNA, and the V and J assignments and clone size from that table. The sample holds roughly 420,000 clones, 85% to 90% seen once. The age range of participants was about 18 to 100 years, with residence in approximately 25 US areas.

The gene calls are TRBV5-1 and TRBJ2-7; TRBD2 agrees at 7 bases. The receptor comes from a woman aged 25 to 39 with acute COVID-19. Input material: PBMCs or T cells enriched from blood (not recorded which). The CDR3 here is CASNGQRGSYEQYF. In DNA, the CDR3 is TGCGCCAGCAATGGCCAGCGGGGCTCCTACGAGCAGTACTTC.